This is a list of T cell receptor beta chains from one sample in a study of cytomegalovirus exposure and HLA in healthy donors. The assay was immunoSEQ multiplex PCR, and TCRdb's table has in-frame clones only and misses some. The profile shows around 60,000 clones, 94% of them singletons. The source material was PBMCs. The receptor set was obtained from a man aged 18 to 30 in good health and CMV-seropositive. Each CDR3 is given with its conserved first and last residue. Fields, in order: V gene, clone size, CDR3 protein. Rows may omit the clone size; those that give it use once, few, many or a size class.

v_call: TRBV5-1; clone_size: -; cdr3_aa: CASRGTGVAYEQYF
v_call: TRBV19; clone_size: -; cdr3_aa: CASSIGTGGHDQPQHF
v_call: TRBV10-3; clone_size: -; cdr3_aa: CAISGGLAANTGELFF
v_call: TRBV5-8; clone_size: -; cdr3_aa: CASSGGQVLSGANVLTF
v_call: TRBV4-3; clone_size: -; cdr3_aa: CASSQDSGGGGNTIYF
v_call: TRBV6-4; clone_size: -; cdr3_aa: CASSDRGDTGELFF
v_call: TRBV18; clone_size: -; cdr3_aa: CASSPGSGRVNEQFF
v_call: TRBV6-5; clone_size: once; cdr3_aa: CASRFDRDSGNTIYF
v_call: TRBV18; clone_size: once; cdr3_aa: CASSRQTSEEQYF
v_call: TRBV6-1; clone_size: -; cdr3_aa: CASSSVTSGNYEQYF
v_call: TRBV7-9; clone_size: -; cdr3_aa: CASSLAESDTQYF
v_call: TRBV4-2; clone_size: few; cdr3_aa: CASSQDTGSSYEQYF
v_call: TRBV27; clone_size: -; cdr3_aa: CASNPFGTGSHNEQFF
v_call: TRBV7-9; clone_size: -; cdr3_aa: CASSSPVAGGKEAFF
v_call: TRBV28; clone_size: -; cdr3_aa: CATSNPGQGSYEQYF
v_call: TRBV4-1; clone_size: -; cdr3_aa: CASSQESIGAPTYEQYF
v_call: TRBV7-2; clone_size: -; cdr3_aa: CASSLGSAGLGYEQYF
v_call: TRBV19; clone_size: -; cdr3_aa: CASRLQGNQPQHF
v_call: TRBV2; clone_size: -; cdr3_aa: CASTGYTGGHTEAFF
v_call: TRBV5-1; clone_size: -; cdr3_aa: CASSLGSGQGWYEQYF
v_call: TRBV6-6; clone_size: once; cdr3_aa: CASSPGPGYGYTF
v_call: TRBV6-5; clone_size: -; cdr3_aa: CAVQGYYEQYF
v_call: TRBV10-3; clone_size: -; cdr3_aa: CAIKSGQNYEQYF
v_call: TRBV9; clone_size: -; cdr3_aa: CASTVGSGSYNEQFF
v_call: TRBV6-6; clone_size: once; cdr3_aa: CASSYRDRANYGYTF
v_call: TRBV27; clone_size: few; cdr3_aa: CASRGGTGGTEAFF
v_call: TRBV14; clone_size: -; cdr3_aa: CASSHGRDIITDTQYF
v_call: TRBV28; clone_size: -; cdr3_aa: CASSPPTGASSYNSPLHF
v_call: TRBV28; clone_size: -; cdr3_aa: CASSFLGANINEQFF
v_call: TRBV6-6; clone_size: -; cdr3_aa: CASSSSDRDGNQPQHF
v_call: TRBV5-6; clone_size: -; cdr3_aa: CASSPRGDSGNTIYF
v_call: TRBV7-2; clone_size: -; cdr3_aa: CASSPGQSNNEQFF
v_call: TRBV19; clone_size: -; cdr3_aa: CASSMDFHGNTIYF
v_call: TRBV10-3; clone_size: -; cdr3_aa: CAIRRALTDSVGQYF
v_call: TRBV30; clone_size: -; cdr3_aa: CAWIRRTGSYEQYF
v_call: TRBV2; clone_size: -; cdr3_aa: CASTGQGIGEQYF
v_call: TRBV28; clone_size: -; cdr3_aa: CASSDFSYEQYF
v_call: TRBV7-8; clone_size: -; cdr3_aa: CASSPTGHSNQPQHF
v_call: TRBV7-2; clone_size: -; cdr3_aa: CASSLVANEQFF
v_call: TRBV19; clone_size: once; cdr3_aa: CASSITSGNIPYEQYF
v_call: TRBV9; clone_size: -; cdr3_aa: CASSVGGLSTGELFF
v_call: TRBV10-2; clone_size: -; cdr3_aa: CASRVAGFQETQYF
v_call: TRBV5-6; clone_size: -; cdr3_aa: CASSRPTGVRDTEAFF
v_call: TRBV19; clone_size: -; cdr3_aa: CASSMGLAGVDEQFF
v_call: TRBV5-1; clone_size: -; cdr3_aa: CASSLGQGNRDETQYF
v_call: TRBV6-5; clone_size: -; cdr3_aa: CASSWTSIADTQYF
v_call: TRBV27; clone_size: -; cdr3_aa: CASSLRGRYGYTF
v_call: TRBV5-1; clone_size: -; cdr3_aa: CASSLGGDTGELFF
v_call: TRBV7-3; clone_size: -; cdr3_aa: CASSLNRGGTDTQYF
v_call: TRBV27; clone_size: -; cdr3_aa: CASSPIGSQGIVQPQHF
v_call: TRBV7-6; clone_size: -; cdr3_aa: CASSLADAGSSYNEQFF
v_call: TRBV7-9; clone_size: -; cdr3_aa: CASSPGQGDEKLFF
v_call: TRBV5-5; clone_size: -; cdr3_aa: CASSPTLNTEAFF
v_call: TRBV4-1; clone_size: -; cdr3_aa: CASSHPLTGDGNEQFF
v_call: TRBV4-1; clone_size: -; cdr3_aa: CASSPPPGGVDEKLFF
v_call: TRBV28; clone_size: -; cdr3_aa: CASRLRWAAMGGTSGANEQFF
v_call: TRBV30; clone_size: -; cdr3_aa: CAWELGVGQYF
v_call: TRBV6-6; clone_size: -; cdr3_aa: CASSASGYGYTF
v_call: TRBV10-2; clone_size: -; cdr3_aa: CASATGSGGGYGYTF
v_call: TRBV4-1; clone_size: -; cdr3_aa: CASSQGQPLNTEAFF